This T cell receptor (beta chain) derives from a study of blood T cell repertoires in COVID-19. Study overall: Acute and convalescent COVID-19 specimens originated in the United States, Italy and Spain. Sample material is recorded as cDNA or gDNA derived from T cells, B-cell-depleted T cells, or PBMCs.

CDR1 and CDR2 from the germline V gene are SGHNT and YENEEA. This CDR3 comprises 16 residues. V gave up 4 bases and J gave up 8 bases; unmatched junction bases: 12. Under the authors' procedure: Reference gene primer amplification in the assay estimated nucleated cell counts. Clones were read by immunoSEQ multiplex PCR, and TCRdb kept only the in-frame ones, dropping some. V, J and clone size were drawn from that table, and D and trimming were deduced from the DNA. The sample has around 180,000 clones, 70% to 85% seen once. The chain employs TRBV11-3 and TRBJ2-1, with TRBD2 matching 9 bases. The sample taken for sequencing was peripheral blood. This clonotype was sampled from a human donor in a cohort sampled during active COVID-19. The CDR3 DNA reads TGTGCCAGCAGCTCCAGGCGGGGGGGCCTGATCCATGAGCAGTTCTTC. This translates into CASSSRRGGLIHEQFF.